These T cell receptor beta chains were read from a single sample in a study of CD8+ T cells in alopecia areata. Generated by immunoSEQ multiplex PCR, the TCRdb table keeps only in-frame clones and is missing some. The sample holds around 200,000 clones; approximately 56% are singletons and the top ten take 0.69%. The sample consisted of CD4+ T cells sorted from blood, taken at week 4, from a patient treated with tofacitinib. The receptor source for this set is a human donor with alopecia areata. Each CDR3 is given with its conserved first and last residue. Fields, in order: clone size, J gene, V gene, D gene, CDR3 DNA, CDR3 protein. D genes are given only for firm matches. Where a row states a size, it is once, few, many or the class of an expanded clone; other rows omit it.

NA | TRBJ2-7 | TRBV23-1 | NA | TGCGCCAGCCGACCTTCGGGACTCTGTACCTACGAGCAGTACTTC | CASRPSGLCTYEQYF
NA | TRBJ2-7 | TRBV27 | NA | TGTGCCAGCAGTTTATCCCAGGGTAGGAATCTTTACGAGCAGTACTTC | CASSLSQGRNLYEQYF
NA | TRBJ1-2 | TRBV28 | NA | TGTGCCAGCAGTTTGCGGGGTTCTCGTGGCTACACCTTC | CASSLRGSRGYTF
NA | TRBJ2-7 | TRBV27 | NA | TGTGCCAGCAGTTTAAGGGTCGGCGGGTCAGGGGGGGCCTACGAGCAGTGCTTC | CASSLRVGGSGGAYEQCF
NA | TRBJ2-5 | TRBV6-6 | NA | TGTGCCAGCAGTTACTCTCCCCTAGAGACCCAGTACTTC | CASSYSPLETQYF
few | TRBJ2-7 | TRBV29-1 | NA | TGCAGCGTTGAAGTGGCCCTCGGATTCTCCTACGAGCAGTACTTC | CSVEVALGFSYEQYF
NA | TRBJ2-2 | TRBV19 | NA | TGTGCCGGGTCATTAGGGGCCGGGGAGCTGTTTTTT | CAGSLGAGELFF
NA | TRBJ2-7 | TRBV25-1 | NA | TGTGCCAGCAGCCCTGGGGCCTGGGGCGAGCAGTACTTC | CASSPGAWGEQYF
NA | TRBJ1-4 | TRBV29-1 | NA | TGCAGCGTTGAGTCCCACGACAGTAATGAAAAACTGTTTTTT | CSVESHDSNEKLFF
NA | TRBJ2-2 | TRBV19 | NA | TGTGCCAGTAGTATTCTGGCAGGGAGCTCCGGGGAGCTGTTTTTT | CASSILAGSSGELFF
NA | TRBJ2-1 | TRBV29-1 | NA | TGCAGCGTTCTTAAACTAAGCTCCTACAATGAGCAGTTCTTC | CSVLKLSSYNEQFF
NA | TRBJ1-5 | TRBV5-1 | TRBD1 | TGCGCCAGCAGCGAAACAGGGGGCGCTTATGGTCAGCCCCAGCATTTT | CASSETGGAYGQPQHF
NA | TRBJ2-2 | TRBV5-6 | NA | TGTGCCAGCAGCCCGAACGGGGGCGCCGGGGAGCTGTTTTTT | CASSPNGGAGELFF
few | TRBJ1-5 | TRBV15 | NA | TGTGCCACCAGCACCGGTCGGGGGTATAGCAATCAGCCCCAGCATTTT | CATSTGRGYSNQPQHF
NA | TRBJ2-7 | TRBV28 | TRBD2 | TGTGCCAGCAGTTCCCCGACTAGCGGGAGGGCCGGGGAGCAGTACTTC | CASSSPTSGRAGEQYF
few | TRBJ2-4 | TRBV5-1 | NA | TGCGCCAGCAGCTTGTCATACAGATCCACTTTAGCCAAAAACATTCAGTACTTC | CASSLSYRSTLAKNIQYF